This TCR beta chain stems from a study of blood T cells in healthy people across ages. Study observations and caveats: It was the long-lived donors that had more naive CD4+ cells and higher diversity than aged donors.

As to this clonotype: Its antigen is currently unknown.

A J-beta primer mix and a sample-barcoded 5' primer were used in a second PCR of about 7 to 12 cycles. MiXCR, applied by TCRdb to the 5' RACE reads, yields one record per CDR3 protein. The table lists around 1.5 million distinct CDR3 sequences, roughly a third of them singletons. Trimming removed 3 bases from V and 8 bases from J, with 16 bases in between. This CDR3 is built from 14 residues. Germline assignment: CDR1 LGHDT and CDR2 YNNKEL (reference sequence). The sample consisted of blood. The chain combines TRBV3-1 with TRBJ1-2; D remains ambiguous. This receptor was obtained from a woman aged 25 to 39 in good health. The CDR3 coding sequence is TGTGCCAGCAGCCACGCCTCGAAAGCGGGCGGCTACACCTTC. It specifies CASSHASKAGGYTF.